These 29 T cell receptor beta chains share one sample of origin, sequenced in a study of OX40 agonist ivuxolimab in advanced cancers. The protocol was immunoSEQ multiplex PCR, while the TCRdb copy is restricted to in-frame clones and leaves out a portion. The sample lists about 84,000 clones, 75% to 95% occurring once. Sequenced material: CD4+ or CD8+ T cells sorted from blood, taken in a trial of the OX40 agonist ivuxolimab. These receptors all stem from an adult with an advanced solid tumor such as melanoma, head and neck, liver or kidney cancer.

This clone was seen a single time. This chain uses TRBV18 with TRBJ2-5; TRBD2 might be the D (5 bases). The V gene lost 2 bases and the J gene lost 4 bases, with 14 bases spanning the gap. The CDR3 has 15 residues. In germline, CDR1 is KGHSH, CDR2 LQKENI. The CDR3 DNA follows: TGTGCCAGCTCACCATCCCGGGTTGCGGGAGAGACCCAGTACTTC. It encodes CASSPSRVAGETQYF.

The gene calls are TRBV5-1 and TRBJ2-7, with D uncertain. The CDR3 runs 18 residues. V lost 1 base and J 3 bases, leaving 23 bases between the germline ends. Germline V CDR1 and CDR2: SGHRS, YFSETQ. This CDR3 is CASSLSFGLLDSGYEQYF. The CDR3 DNA reads as TGCGCCAGCAGCTTGTCTTTTGGGTTGTTGGATTCCGGCTACGAGCAGTACTTC.

The chain combines TRBV2 with TRBJ2-3; D unresolved. The CDR3 runs to 12 residues. Trimming took off 5 bases at V and 5 bases at J, with 8 bases between the two ends. Germline V lookup: CDR1 SNHLY, CDR2 FYNNEI. For the CDR3, the DNA is TGTGCCAGCAGTTCGGTGGAAGATACGCAGTATTTT. Amino acid sequence: CASSSVEDTQYF.

This chain links TRBV18 with TRBJ2-2, with D possibly matching TRBD1 (6 bases). The CDR3 loop spans 15 amino acids. V shed 4 bases and J shed 0 bases, with 9 bases lying between them. Germline V gene sequence: CDR1 KGHSH, CDR2 LQKENI. The CDR3 DNA reads TGTGCCAGCTCACTTGGACAGTCGAACACCGGGGAGCTGTTTTTT. It specifies CASSLGQSNTGELFF.

The chain joins TRBV2 to TRBJ2-7; weak D call: TRBD1 (6 bases). The germline V gene has CDR1 SNHLY and CDR2 FYNNEI. This CDR3 is built from 14 residues. Between the trimmed V and J ends, which lost 6 bases and 9 bases, there was a span of 21 bases. CDR3 residues: CASRDEVVVGAQYF. The CDR3 DNA sequence: TGTGCCAGCAGGGATGAAGTAGTTGTGGGGGCGCAGTACTTC. The full variable domain, in which reference TRBV2 and TRBJ2-7 provide the parts outside the CDR3, is EPEVTQTPSHQVTQMGQEVILRCVPISNHLYFYWYRQILGQKVEFLVSFYNNEISEKSEIFDDQFSVERPDGSNFTLKIRSTKLEDSAMYFCASRDEVVVGAQYFGPGTRLTVT.

This sequence joins TRBV11-3 and TRBJ2-5; D is uncertain. The DNA end lines up better with TRBJ2-7; the J call may be wrong. The CDR3 contains 15 residues. Looked up from germline, CDR1 is SGHNT and CDR2 is YENEEA. This CDR3 reads CASSLVAISSYEQYF. The CDR3 nucleotides are TGTGCCAGCAGCTTAGTAGCCATCAGCTCCTACGAGCAGTACTTC.

CDR3 in DNA: TGCGCCAGCAGTCAAATCCTCAGCGTGAGGGGTGGCAATGAGCAGTTCTTC. It encodes CASSQILSVRGGNEQFF. The V and J genes are TRBV23-1 and TRBJ2-1; either TRBD1 or TRBD2 may supply D (5 bases each). TRBV23-1 is identified as an open reading frame with a role that is uncertain. Trimming took off 2 bases at V and 6 bases at J, with 20 bases between the two ends. The CDR3 spans 17 residues.

The chain employs TRBV28 and TRBJ1-4; 7 positions match TRBD1. Looked up from germline, CDR1 is MDHEN and CDR2 is SYDVKM. V shed 2 bases, J shed 8 bases, and the junction held 11 bases outside the gene matches. CDR3 length: 16 amino acids. The CDR3, as DNA: TGTGCCAGCAGTTTAGGAGGGGCAGGGGGAAGAGAAAAACTGTTTTTT. It encodes CASSLGGAGGREKLFF.

V and J are TRBV12-1 and TRBJ2-2; the table's D call of TRBD2 was not tested on the DNA. TRBV12-1 is a listed pseudogene. The CDR3 totals 11 residues. In nucleotides, the CDR3 is TGTGCCAGCAGCTTTTACGGGGAGCTGTTTTTT. Translated: CASSFYGELFF.

The genes are TRBV5-1 and TRBJ2-1; D is perhaps TRBD1 (6 bases). Germline CDR1 reads SGHRS; CDR2 reads YFSETQ. This CDR3 spans 13 amino acids. Between the trimmed V and J ends, which lost 0 bases and 8 bases, there was a span of 9 bases. CDR3 region: CASSLGQVDEQFF. CDR3 coding DNA: TGCGCCAGCAGCTTGGGACAGGTAGATGAGCAGTTCTTC. Drawing the rest from reference TRBV5-1 and TRBJ2-1, the complete variable domain is KAGVTQTPRYLIKTRGQQVTLSCSPISGHRSVSWYQQTPGQGLQFLFEYFSETQRNKGNFPGRFSGRQFSNSRSEMNVSTLELGDSALYLCASSLGQVDEQFFGPGTRLTVL.

The rearrangement joins TRBV27 to TRBJ2-1; D is perhaps TRBD1 or TRBD2 (5 bases each). Germline V CDR1 and CDR2: MNHEY, SMNVEV (reference sequence). This CDR3 has 15 amino acids. Trimming stripped 7 bases from V and 8 bases from J, with 21 bases between. The CDR3 spells CASTLTGAASHEQFF. In DNA form, the CDR3 reads TGTGCCAGCACCCTGACCGGGGCTGCATCCCATGAGCAGTTCTTC.

V is TRBV5-4 and J is TRBJ2-1, with D perhaps being TRBD1 or TRBD2 (5 bases each). The germline V gene encodes CDR1 SGHNT and CDR2 YYREEE (reference sequence). V was cut by 2 bases and J by 2 bases, with 17 bases left in between. The CDR3 is 17 residues long. The CDR3 region has the DNA TGTGCCAGCAGCTTCGACATCGGGGCTAATCCCTACAATGAGCAGTTCTTC. Translation gives CASSFDIGANPYNEQFF.

J is TRBJ2-1 and V is TRBV11-2; D unresolved. Between the trimmed V and J ends, which lost 0 bases and 2 bases, there was a span of 8 bases. Germline CDR1 is SGHAT and CDR2 is FQNNGV. The CDR3 runs to 15 residues. The CDR3 DNA reads TGTGCCAGCAGCTTAGATAGGGTTACCTACAATGAGCAGTTCTTC. Its translation is CASSLDRVTYNEQFF.

The V and J genes are TRBV27 and TRBJ2-7; D is possibly TRBD2 (5 bases). V shed 4 bases and J shed 8 bases, with 18 bases lying between them. The CDR3 is made up of 14 amino acids. Germline CDR1 MNHEY, CDR2 SMNVEV (reference sequence). CDR3 sequence reads: CASSSPRLRRKQYF. CDR3 nucleotides: TGTGCCAGCAGTTCGCCTCGCCTCCGGAGGAAGCAGTACTTC.

This chain connects TRBV5-4 to TRBJ1-2; maybe TRBD1 (5 bases). Trimming took 0 bases from V and 3 from J, leaving 6 bases between them. Germline CDR1 reads SGHNT; CDR2 reads YYREEE (reference sequence). The CDR3 runs to 13 residues. In nucleotides, the CDR3 is TGTGCCAGCAGCTTGGGGGGGGACTATGGCTACACCTTC. Its translation is CASSLGGDYGYTF.

There are a few counts of this clone. This chain connects TRBV5-8 to TRBJ2-2; no definite D call. Germline CDR1 and CDR2: SGHTS and YDEGEE. With 0 bases removed from V and 8 bases from J, the gap between germline ends came to 8 bases. The length of the CDR3 is 13 residues. CDR3 bases: TGTGCCAGCAGCTTGGAGGGATCTGGGGAGCTGTTTTTT. Protein sequence: CASSLEGSGELFF.

This chain connects TRBV6-6 to TRBJ2-1; D not certain. Germline loops: CDR1 MNHNY, CDR2 SVGAGI (reference sequence). This CDR3 region has 15 residues. Trimming removed 2 bases at V and 5 bases at J, with 13 bases between. CDR3 nucleotide sequence: TGTGCCAGCAGTTACGACGGAGTCTCGGACAATGAGCAGTTCTTC. Protein: CASSYDGVSDNEQFF.

The rearrangement uses TRBV18 and TRBJ1-2; TRBD1 agrees at 11 bases. Germline loops: CDR1 KGHSH, CDR2 LQKENI. The junction had 5 bases not matched to a gene; V was cut back by 2 bases and J by 3 bases. The CDR3 covers 16 residues. The CDR3 DNA reads as TGTGCCAGCTCACCAGGACAGGGGGCCGCCTACTATGGCTACACCTTC. Amino acid sequence: CASSPGQGAAYYGYTF.

This rearrangement joins TRBV7-2 to TRBJ2-7; no clear D gene. Germline V CDR1 and CDR2: SGHTA, FQGNSA. Trimming left V 0 bases short and J 0 bases short, with 6 bases between. This CDR3 spans 14 amino acids. Written as DNA, the CDR3 is TGTGCCAGCAGCTTAGCGTCAGTCTCCTACGAGCAGTACTTC. Its protein is CASSLASVSYEQYF.

This clone appeared once. V is TRBV28 and J is TRBJ1-1, with 7 bases identical to TRBD1. Per germline, CDR1 MDHEN and CDR2 SYDVKM. There are 15 residues in the CDR3. The V and J ends lost 4 bases and 1 base, in that order; junction bases with no gene match: 6. The CDR3 DNA reads TGTGCCAGCAGTTCAGGGGGAGAGGGGAACACTGAAGCTTTCTTT. Protein sequence: CASSSGGEGNTEAFF.

The rearrangement joins TRBV4-2 to TRBJ2-2; the D is unclear. Germline CDR1 and CDR2: LGHNA and YNFKEQ. The length of the CDR3 is 14 residues. V lost 1 base, J lost 2 bases, and 5 bases lay in between. The CDR3 sequence is CASSQGLNTGELFF. DNA of the CDR3: TGTGCCAGCAGCCAAGGCCTTAACACCGGGGAGCTGTTTTTT.

This clone has just one count. V usage is TRBV5-1 and J usage is TRBJ1-1; 9 bases map to TRBD1. Germline CDR1 and CDR2: SGHRS and YFSETQ. There are 16 residues in the CDR3. The junction had 12 bases not matched to a gene; V was cut back by 5 bases and J by 4 bases. This chain's CDR3 is CASSRGPGTGTTEAFF. The CDR3 bases are TGCGCCAGCAGTAGGGGGCCGGGGACAGGGACCACTGAAGCTTTCTTT.

This chain joins TRBV5-4 and TRBJ2-2; 7 nucleotides align to TRBD2. The germline CDR1 and CDR2 sequences are SGHNT and YYREEE (reference sequence). The V gene end was trimmed by 0 bases and the J gene end by 6 bases; junction bases not matched to a gene: 5. The CDR3 consists of 15 residues. The CDR3, as DNA: TGTGCCAGCAGCTTGGCACTAGCGTTCGCCGGGGAGCTGTTTTTT. Amino acids: CASSLALAFAGELFF.

The chain is built from TRBV13 and TRBJ2-3; a possible D gene is TRBD2 (5 bases). The CDR3 runs 13 residues. V lost 3 bases and J lost 4, with 8 bases in between. The germline CDR1 and CDR2 sequences are PRHDT and FYEKMQ (reference sequence). In nucleotides, the CDR3 is TGTGCCAGCAGCTTTACGAGGGCAGATACGCAGTATTTT. Protein sequence: CASSFTRADTQYF.

This clone came up once. This chain connects TRBV19 to TRBJ1-2; a possible D gene is TRBD1 (6 bases). The V gene lost 7 bases and the J gene lost 4 bases, with 16 bases spanning the gap. The CDR3 covers 14 residues. In germline, CDR1 is LNHDA, CDR2 SQIVND (reference sequence). The CDR3 DNA is TGTGCCAGTACCCCGGGGGGCAGGGGCTATGGCTACACCTTC. As protein: CASTPGGRGYGYTF.

CDR3: CASSKRPTGPLHF. The CDR3 DNA is TGTGCCAGCAGCAAACGACCGACTGGACCCCTCCACTTT. The chain recombines TRBV21-1 with TRBJ1-6. TRBV21-1 is marked as a pseudogene. This CDR3 is built from 13 residues.

V usage is TRBV10-1 and J usage is TRBJ2-2; the match to TRBD2 covers 10 bases. This CDR3 contains 19 residues. With 10 bases clipped from V and 3 bases from J, the junction kept 20 bases outside the gene matches. Germline CDR1 WNHNN, CDR2 SYGVQD (reference sequence). The CDR3 loop reads CAIFPPYKRGGLDTGELFF. Here the CDR3 DNA reads TGCGCCATCTTCCCCCCCTATAAGCGGGGGGGCCTAGACACCGGGGAGCTGTTTTTT.

The chain uses TRBV5-1 and TRBJ1-1; D ambiguous. Germline V gene lookup returns CDR1 SGHRS and CDR2 YFSETQ. Trimming pared 0 bases from V and 0 bases from J, leaving 6 bases between. The CDR3 covers 14 residues. CDR3 in DNA: TGCGCCAGCAGCTTGGACAGCCTGAACACTGAAGCTTTCTTT. Protein sequence: CASSLDSLNTEAFF.

The V and J genes are TRBV5-1 and TRBJ1-6; D is possibly TRBD1 (6 bases). Trimming pared 0 bases from V and 10 bases from J, leaving 14 bases between. The CDR3 is made up of 15 amino acids. Germline CDR1 reads SGHRS; CDR2 reads YFSETQ. CDR3 region: CASSLVGGGGSPLHF. For the CDR3, the DNA is TGCGCCAGCAGCTTGGTAGGGGGTGGGGGCTCACCCCTCCACTTT.